This T cell receptor (beta chain) was recorded in a study of CD4+ T cells in melanoma. Findings and limits, study-wide: Reportedly, melanoma neoantigen-specific CD4+ T cells showed varied differentiation states. CD8+ T cell, macrophage and B cell function reportedly correlated with neoantigen-specific CD4+ T cells.

Remarks on this clone: Antigen unknown.

Data came from immunoSEQ multiplex PCR; TCRdb stores just in-frame clones and leaves some out. The sample lists some 13,000 clones, over 65% seen once, with approximately 16% in the top ten. The sample taken for sequencing was cells from a culture (not recorded whether cultured in vitro). This clonotype was obtained from a human donor with melanoma.

In DNA form, the CDR3 reads TGTGCCAGCAGCTTAAGGGGAGGCCCAGGGAGGTACAATGAGCAGTTCTTC. Its protein is CASSLRGGPGRYNEQFF. The gene calls are TRBV7-3 and TRBJ2-1; tentatively, D is TRBD2 (6 bases). CDR1 is SGHTA and CDR2 is FQGTGA in the germline V gene. The CDR3 runs 17 residues. Trimming pared 1 base from V and 4 bases from J, leaving 17 bases between.